In its sample, the clone carrying this TCR beta chain was seen a few times. Its antigen remains unidentified. Naive CD4+ cells had CD25+ Tregs removed. Full-length variable regions came from constant-region reverse primers plus semi-nested Nested Universal Primer A PCR. TCRdb re-analysed the 5' RACE reads in MiXCR, keeping a single row per CDR3 protein. The sample holds 45,000 to 55,000 distinct CDR3 sequences, approximately 25% seen once. This CDR3 region has 14 residues. V lost 3 bases to trimming and J lost 4 bases, with 12 bases between them. CDR1 WNHNN and CDR2 SYGVQD come from the germline V gene (reference sequence). The study, taken as a whole, reports: The TCR gene usage of tumor memory CD4+ T cells clustered together with blood and lymph node memory CD4+ cells and with lymph node naive CD4+ cells. The larger cohort examined one V-J beta rearrangement, not whole repertoires.

The TCR comes from a female donor with breast cancer. The J gene is TRBJ2-5, the V gene TRBV10-1, with D perhaps matching TRBD1 (6 bases). Sequenced input: tumor-infiltrating naive CD4+ T cells sorted from the breast tumor. Subset of the sample: naive CD4+ T cells, CD4+CD45RA+CD25-. The CDR3 DNA reads as TGCGCCAGCAGTGATTCTGGCAGGGGAGAGACCCAGTACTTC. It is translated as CASSDSGRGETQYF.